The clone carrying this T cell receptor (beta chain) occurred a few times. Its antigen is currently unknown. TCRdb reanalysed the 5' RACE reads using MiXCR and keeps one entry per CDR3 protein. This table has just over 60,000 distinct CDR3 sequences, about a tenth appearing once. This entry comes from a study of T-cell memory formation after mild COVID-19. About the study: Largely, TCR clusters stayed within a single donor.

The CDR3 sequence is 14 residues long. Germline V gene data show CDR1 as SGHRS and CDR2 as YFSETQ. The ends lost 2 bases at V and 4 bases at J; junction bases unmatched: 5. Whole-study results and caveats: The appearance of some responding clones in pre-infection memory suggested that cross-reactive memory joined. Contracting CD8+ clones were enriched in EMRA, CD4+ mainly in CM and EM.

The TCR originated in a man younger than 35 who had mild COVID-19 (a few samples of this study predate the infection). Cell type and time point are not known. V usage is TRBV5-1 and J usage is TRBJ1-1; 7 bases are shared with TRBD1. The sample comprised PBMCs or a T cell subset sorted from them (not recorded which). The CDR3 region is CASSFTGVGTEAFF. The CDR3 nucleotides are TGCGCCAGCAGCTTTACAGGGGTTGGCACTGAAGCTTTCTTT.